Sequencing of this T cell receptor beta chain was carried out in a study of cytomegalovirus exposure and HLA in healthy donors. Study conclusions and caveats: The HLA-A and HLA-B alleles of most subjects were reportedly predicted accurately from TCR beta sequences.

The PCR contained 60 Vbeta and 13 Jbeta primers. Profiling relied on immunoSEQ multiplex PCR, and the TCRdb table lists in-frame clones only, not all of them. Of just under 250,000 clones in the sample, about four fifths are singletons; the top ten hold 5.4%. On this clone: Its antigen remains unknown. The junction departs from germline at one end; a sequencing error may be responsible.

Sequences were obtained from PBMCs. This TCR derives from a woman in her 40s in good health and CMV-seropositive.

The CDR3 reads CSSSSDGYTF. In nucleotides, the CDR3 is TGTTCCAGCAGCTCGGATGGCTACACCTTC. This chain uses TRBV7-9 with TRBJ1-2; D is undetermined. The V gene's germline CDR1 is SEHNR and CDR2 FQNEAQ (reference sequence). The CDR3 has 10 residues.